The clone carrying this T cell receptor (beta chain) was detected a few times. The sample is drawn from a study of blood T cells in healthy people across ages. Through a sample-barcoded 5' primer and a J-beta primer mix, a second PCR was run for about 6 to 11 cycles. TCRdb re-analysed the 5' RACE reads in MiXCR, keeping a single row per CDR3 protein. The profile shows more than 600,000 distinct CDR3 sequences, 20% to 25% of them singletons. The CDR3 loop spans 15 amino acids. The V gene's germline CDR1 is SEHNR and CDR2 FQNEAQ (reference sequence). The V end was cut by 5 bases, the J end by 4 bases, with 12 bases between. The same sample was also used in a study of T cells of mothers and their children.

The sequenced material came from blood. The sequence was collected from a boy aged 5 to 17 in good health. This rearrangement joins TRBV7-9 to TRBJ1-6; no clear D. The CDR3 sequence is CASSPSTEYNSPLHF. The CDR3 region has the DNA TGTGCCAGCAGCCCATCAACCGAGTATAATTCACCCCTCCACTTT.